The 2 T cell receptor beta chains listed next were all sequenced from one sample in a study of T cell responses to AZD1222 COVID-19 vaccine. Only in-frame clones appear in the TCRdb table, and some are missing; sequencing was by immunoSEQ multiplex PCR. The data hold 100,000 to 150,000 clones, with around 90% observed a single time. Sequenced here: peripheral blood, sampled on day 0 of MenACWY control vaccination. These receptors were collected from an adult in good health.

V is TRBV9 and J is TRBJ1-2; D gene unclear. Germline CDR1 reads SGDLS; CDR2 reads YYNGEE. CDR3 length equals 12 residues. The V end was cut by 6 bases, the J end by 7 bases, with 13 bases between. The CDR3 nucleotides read TGTGCCAGCAACTCTGGGCCCGGTGGCTACACCTTC. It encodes CASNSGPGGYTF.

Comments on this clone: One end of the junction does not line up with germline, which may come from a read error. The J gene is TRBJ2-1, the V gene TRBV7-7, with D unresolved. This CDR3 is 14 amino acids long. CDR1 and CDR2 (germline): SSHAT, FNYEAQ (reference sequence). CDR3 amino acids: CASSRNRNYNEQFF. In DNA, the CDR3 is TGTGCTAGCAGCCGAAACAGAAACTACAATGAGCAGTTCTTC.